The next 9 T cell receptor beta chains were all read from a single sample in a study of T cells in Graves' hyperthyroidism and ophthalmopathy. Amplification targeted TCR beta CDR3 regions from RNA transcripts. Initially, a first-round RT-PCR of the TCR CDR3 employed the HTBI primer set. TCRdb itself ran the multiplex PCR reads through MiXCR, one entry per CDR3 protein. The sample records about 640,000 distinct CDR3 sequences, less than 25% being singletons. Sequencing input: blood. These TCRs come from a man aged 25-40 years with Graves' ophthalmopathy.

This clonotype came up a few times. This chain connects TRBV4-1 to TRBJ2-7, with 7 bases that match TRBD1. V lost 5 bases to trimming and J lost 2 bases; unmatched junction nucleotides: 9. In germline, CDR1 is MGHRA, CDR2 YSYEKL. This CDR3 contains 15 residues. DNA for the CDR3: TGCGCCAGCAGCTTAATTGGGGACAGAGCCTACGAGCAGTACTTC. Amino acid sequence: CASSLIGDRAYEQYF.

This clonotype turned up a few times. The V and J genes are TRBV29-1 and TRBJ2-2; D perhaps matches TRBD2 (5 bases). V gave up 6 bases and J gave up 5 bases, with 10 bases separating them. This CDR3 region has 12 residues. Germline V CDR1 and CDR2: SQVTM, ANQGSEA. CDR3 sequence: CSVVWRTGELFF. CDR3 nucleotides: TGCAGCGTCGTGTGGAGGACCGGGGAGCTGTTTTTT.

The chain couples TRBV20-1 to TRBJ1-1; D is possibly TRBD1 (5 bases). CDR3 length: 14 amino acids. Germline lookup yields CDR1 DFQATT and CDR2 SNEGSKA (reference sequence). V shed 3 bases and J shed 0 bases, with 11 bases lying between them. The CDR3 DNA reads TGCAGTGCTAGTGCTCGGGGGTTGAACACTGAAGCTTTCTTT. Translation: CSASARGLNTEAFF.

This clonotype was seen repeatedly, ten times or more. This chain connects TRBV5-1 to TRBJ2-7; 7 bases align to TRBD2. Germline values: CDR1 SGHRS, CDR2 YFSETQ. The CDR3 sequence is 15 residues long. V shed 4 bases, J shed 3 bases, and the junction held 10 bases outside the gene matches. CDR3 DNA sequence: TGCGCCAGCAGCACCTTAAGCGGGGCTATCTACGAGCAGTACTTC. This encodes CASSTLSGAIYEQYF.

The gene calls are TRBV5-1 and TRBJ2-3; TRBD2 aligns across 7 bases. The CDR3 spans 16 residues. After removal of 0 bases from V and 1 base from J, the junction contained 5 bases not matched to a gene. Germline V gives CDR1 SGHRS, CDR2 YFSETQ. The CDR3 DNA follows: TGCGCCAGCAGCTTGGGCGGGGGTGCGGGCACAGATACGCAGTATTTT. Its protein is CASSLGGGAGTDTQYF.

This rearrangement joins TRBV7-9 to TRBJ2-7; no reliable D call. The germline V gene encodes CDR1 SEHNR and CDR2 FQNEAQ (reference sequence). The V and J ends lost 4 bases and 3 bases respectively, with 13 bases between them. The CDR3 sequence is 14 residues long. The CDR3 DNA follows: TGTGCCAGCAGCTCCAAGGTTGACCACTACGAGCAGTACTTC. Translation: CASSSKVDHYEQYF.

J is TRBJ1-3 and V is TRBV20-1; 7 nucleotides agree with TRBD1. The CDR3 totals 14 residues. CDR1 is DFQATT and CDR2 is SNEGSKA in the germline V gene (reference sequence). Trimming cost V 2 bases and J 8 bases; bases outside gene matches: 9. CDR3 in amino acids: CSARRGPPPDTIYF. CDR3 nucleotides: TGCAGTGCTAGAAGGGGGCCACCGCCGGACACCATATATTTT.

CDR3 sequence: CASSQDGQNRYNQPQHF. The CDR3 bases are TGCGCCAGCAGCCAAGATGGTCAAAACAGATACAATCAGCCCCAGCATTTT. The chain couples TRBV4-1 to TRBJ1-5; D call uncertain. CDR3 length equals 17 residues. The germline gives CDR1 MGHRA, CDR2 YSYEKL. V lost 0 bases, J lost 3 bases, and 15 bases lay in between.

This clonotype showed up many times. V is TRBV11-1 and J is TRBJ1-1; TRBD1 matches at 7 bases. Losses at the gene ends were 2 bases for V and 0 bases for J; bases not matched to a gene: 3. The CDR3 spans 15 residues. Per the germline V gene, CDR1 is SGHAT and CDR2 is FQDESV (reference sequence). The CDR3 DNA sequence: TGTGCCAGCAGCTTAATCCAGGGGGTGAACACTGAAGCTTTCTTT. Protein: CASSLIQGVNTEAFF.